Below, 5 T cell receptor beta chains from the same sample are listed, as sequenced in a study of T cell repertoires in cytomegalovirus infection. TCRdb itself ran the reads through MiXCR, one entry per CDR3 protein. In the table there are 310,000 or so distinct CDR3 sequences, about 8.8% of which are singletons. The specimen was PBMCs. These receptors were taken from a human donor in good health (CMV status not recorded). Some clones in this sample may be carry-over from other donors' samples.

This clonotype was picked up a small number of times. The chain recombines TRBV7-9 with TRBJ2-1, with 8 nucleotides matching TRBD2. Trimming took 5 bases from V and 1 from J; bases not matched to a gene: 10. The CDR3 has 17 residues. Germline V CDR1 and CDR2: SEHNR, FQNEAQ (reference sequence). CDR3 sequence reads: CASSPPIAGLSYNEQFF. CDR3 DNA sequence: TGTGCCAGCAGCCCACCTATAGCGGGGCTTTCCTACAATGAGCAGTTCTTC.

This clonotype was seen ten or more times. The J gene is TRBJ1-2, the V gene TRBV28, with D possibly TRBD1 on 5 matching bases. This CDR3 is 14 amino acids long. Germline V gene data show CDR1 as MDHEN and CDR2 as SYDVKM. V was pared by 0 bases and J by 0 bases, with 5 bases between. CDR3 coding DNA: TGTGCCAGCAGTTTATGGGGGCCTAACTATGGCTACACCTTC. This sequence encodes CASSLWGPNYGYTF.

As for this clonotype: A single base separates this from a much larger clone, so it may be a read error. The rearrangement links TRBV29-1 to TRBJ1-2, with a possible D match to TRBD1 (6 bases). The germline V gene encodes CDR1 SQVTM and CDR2 ANQGSEA. This CDR3 is 13 amino acids long. CDR3 coding DNA: TGCGGCGTTGAAGATCACAGGGCGGGGGGCTACACCTTC. Its protein product is CGVEDHRAGGYTF.

This clonotype was counted many times. The chain couples TRBV5-5 to TRBJ1-1; no firm D call. Trimming stripped 0 bases from V and 0 bases from J, with 9 bases between. CDR1 and CDR2 (germline): SGHKS, YYEKEE (reference sequence). The CDR3 totals 15 residues. CDR3 residues: CASSLAVGLNTEAFF. CDR3 sequence (DNA): TGTGCCAGCAGCTTGGCAGTGGGTTTGAACACTGAAGCTTTCTTT.

This clonotype was seen at least ten times. The chain recombines TRBV5-4 with TRBJ2-1; D is possibly TRBD2 (7 bases). The V gene's germline CDR1 is SGHNT and CDR2 YYREEE (reference sequence). Deletions cut 1 base from V and 7 bases from J, with 15 bases between. The CDR3 has 15 residues. CDR3 protein: CASSLPGGFGNEQFF. CDR3 DNA sequence: TGTGCCAGCAGCTTGCCGGGGGGCTTTGGGAATGAGCAGTTCTTC. The variable domain in full, with the rest retrieved from reference TRBV5-4 and TRBJ2-1, is ETGVTQSPTHLIKTRGQQVTLRCSSQSGHNTVSWYQQALGQGPQFIFQYYREEENGRGNFPPRFSGLQFPNYSSELNVNALELDDSALYLCASSLPGGFGNEQFFGPGTRLTVL.